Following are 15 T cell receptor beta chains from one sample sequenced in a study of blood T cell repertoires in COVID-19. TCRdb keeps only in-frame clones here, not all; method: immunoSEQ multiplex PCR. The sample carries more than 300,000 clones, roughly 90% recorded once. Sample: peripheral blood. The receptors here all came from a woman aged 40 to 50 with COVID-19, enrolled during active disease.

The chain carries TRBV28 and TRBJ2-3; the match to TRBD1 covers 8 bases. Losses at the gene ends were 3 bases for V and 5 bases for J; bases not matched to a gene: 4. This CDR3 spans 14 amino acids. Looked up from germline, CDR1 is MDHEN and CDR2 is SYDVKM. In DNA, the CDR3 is TGTGCCAGCAGTTTGGACAGGGTAAGAGATACGCAGTATTTT. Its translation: CASSLDRVRDTQYF.

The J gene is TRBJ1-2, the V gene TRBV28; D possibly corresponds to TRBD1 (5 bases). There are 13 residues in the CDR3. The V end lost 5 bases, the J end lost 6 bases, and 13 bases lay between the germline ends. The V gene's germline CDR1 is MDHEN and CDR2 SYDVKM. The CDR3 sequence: CASSGGDHHGYTF. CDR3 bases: TGTGCCAGCAGTGGAGGGGATCACCATGGCTACACCTTC.

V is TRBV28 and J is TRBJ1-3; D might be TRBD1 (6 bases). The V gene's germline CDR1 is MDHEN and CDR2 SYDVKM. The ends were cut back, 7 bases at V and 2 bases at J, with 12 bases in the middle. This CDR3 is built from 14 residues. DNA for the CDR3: TGTGCCAGCACCACAGGGACAACTGGAAACACCATATATTTT. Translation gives CASTTGTTGNTIYF.

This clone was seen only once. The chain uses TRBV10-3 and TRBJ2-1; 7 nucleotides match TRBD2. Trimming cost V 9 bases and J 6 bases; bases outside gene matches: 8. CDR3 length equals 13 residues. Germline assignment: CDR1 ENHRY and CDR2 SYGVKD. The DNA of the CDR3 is TGTGCCATGACCGGACTAGTCGGCAATGAGCAGTTCTTC. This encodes CAMTGLVGNEQFF.

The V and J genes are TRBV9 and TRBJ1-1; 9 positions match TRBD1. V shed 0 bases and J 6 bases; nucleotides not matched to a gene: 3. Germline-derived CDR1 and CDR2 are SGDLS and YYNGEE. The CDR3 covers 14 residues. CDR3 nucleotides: TGTGCCAGCAGCGTAGCGGGACAGGGCGCTGAAGCTTTCTTT. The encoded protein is CASSVAGQGAEAFF.

Written as DNA, the CDR3 is TGTGCCAGCAGCCCCTATATGAACACTGAAGCTTTCTTT. As protein: CASSPYMNTEAFF. The chain uses TRBV11-2 and TRBJ1-1, with D unclear. V dropped 5 bases and J dropped 0 bases, with 7 bases sitting between them. The germline V gene has CDR1 SGHAT and CDR2 FQNNGV. The CDR3 spans 13 residues. The entire variable domain, with the rest obtained from reference TRBV11-2 and TRBJ1-1, is as follows: EAGVAQSPRYKIIEKRQSVAFWCNPISGHATLYWYQQILGQGPKLLIQFQNNGVVDDSQLPKDRFSAERLKGVDSTLKIQPAKLEDSAVYLCASSPYMNTEAFFGQGTRLTVV.

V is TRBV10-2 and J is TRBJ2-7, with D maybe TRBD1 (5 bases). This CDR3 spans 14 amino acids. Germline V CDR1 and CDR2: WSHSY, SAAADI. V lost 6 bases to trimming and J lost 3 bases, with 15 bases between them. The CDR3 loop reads CASSVGQGFYEQYF. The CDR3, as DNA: TGCGCCAGCAGCGTGGGGCAGGGATTCTACGAGCAGTACTTC.

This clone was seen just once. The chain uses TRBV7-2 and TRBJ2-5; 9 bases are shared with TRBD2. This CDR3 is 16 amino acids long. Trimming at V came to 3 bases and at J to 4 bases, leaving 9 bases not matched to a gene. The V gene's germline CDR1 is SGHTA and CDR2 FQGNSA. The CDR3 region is CASSFQRGVSGETQYF. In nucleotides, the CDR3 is TGTGCCAGCAGCTTCCAGCGGGGGGTCTCCGGAGAGACCCAGTACTTC.

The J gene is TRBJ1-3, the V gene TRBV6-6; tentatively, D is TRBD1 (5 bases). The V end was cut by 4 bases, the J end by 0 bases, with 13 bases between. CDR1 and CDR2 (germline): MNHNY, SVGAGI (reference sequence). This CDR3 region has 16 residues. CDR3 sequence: CASSSLRAPSGNTIYF. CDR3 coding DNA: TGTGCCAGCAGTTCCCTCAGGGCCCCCTCTGGAAACACCATATATTTT.

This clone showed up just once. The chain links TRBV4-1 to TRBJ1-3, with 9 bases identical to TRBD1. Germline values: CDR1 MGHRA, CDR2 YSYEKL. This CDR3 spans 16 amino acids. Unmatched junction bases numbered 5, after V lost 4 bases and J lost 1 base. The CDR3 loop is CASSPLTGGSGNTIYF. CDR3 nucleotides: TGCGCCAGCAGCCCTTTGACAGGGGGTTCTGGAAACACCATATATTTT.

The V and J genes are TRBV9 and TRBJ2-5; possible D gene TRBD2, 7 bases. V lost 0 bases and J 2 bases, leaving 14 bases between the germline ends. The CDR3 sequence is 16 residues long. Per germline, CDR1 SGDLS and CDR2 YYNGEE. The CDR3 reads CASSVDPRGRQETQYF. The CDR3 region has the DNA TGTGCCAGCAGCGTAGATCCGCGGGGGCGGCAAGAGACCCAGTACTTC.

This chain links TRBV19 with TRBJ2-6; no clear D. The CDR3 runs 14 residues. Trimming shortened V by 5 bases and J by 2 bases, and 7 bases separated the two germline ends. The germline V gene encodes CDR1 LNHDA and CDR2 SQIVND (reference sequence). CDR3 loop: CASSRGAGANVLTF. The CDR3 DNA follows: TGTGCCAGTAGTCGCGGCGCTGGGGCCAACGTCCTGACTTTC.

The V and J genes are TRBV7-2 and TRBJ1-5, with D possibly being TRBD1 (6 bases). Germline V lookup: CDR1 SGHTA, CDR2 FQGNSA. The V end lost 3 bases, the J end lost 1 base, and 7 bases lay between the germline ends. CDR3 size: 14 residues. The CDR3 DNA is TGTGCCAGCAGCTTCGACAGGAGCAATCAGCCCCAGCATTTT. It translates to CASSFDRSNQPQHF.

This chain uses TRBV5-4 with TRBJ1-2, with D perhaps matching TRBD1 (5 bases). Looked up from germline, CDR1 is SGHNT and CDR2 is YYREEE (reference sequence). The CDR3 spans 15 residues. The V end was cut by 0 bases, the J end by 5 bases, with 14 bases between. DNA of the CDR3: TGTGCCAGCAGCTTGGGTGGGGCAGGGCGGTATGGCTACACCTTC. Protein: CASSLGGAGRYGYTF.

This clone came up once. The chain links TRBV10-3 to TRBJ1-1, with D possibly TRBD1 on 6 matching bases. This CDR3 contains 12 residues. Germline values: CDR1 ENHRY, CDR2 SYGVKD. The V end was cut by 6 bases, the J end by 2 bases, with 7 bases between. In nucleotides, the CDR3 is TGTGCCATCAGACAGGGCAACACTGAAGCTTTCTTT. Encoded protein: CAIRQGNTEAFF.